This TCR beta chain comes out of a study of T cell clonotyping in hematopoietic cell transplantation. The CDR3 is 16 amino acids. From germline, CDR1 is MDHEN and CDR2 SYDVKM. Between the trimmed V and J ends, which lost 3 bases and 8 bases, there was a span of 17 bases. Clones were sequenced by immunoSEQ multiplex PCR, and TCRdb holds only the in-frame ones, with some missing. The sample records over 8,000 clones, roughly 79% being singletons. The sequence was obtained from a female patient between 50 and 60 years old who had an allogeneic stem cell transplant from a related donor, so the T cells may come from the graft donor. Some clones in this sample may be carry-over from other donors' samples. This material consisted of peripheral blood mononuclear cells, taken 180 days after allogeneic stem cell transplant. V and J are TRBV28 and TRBJ1-6, with D perhaps TRBD1 (6 bases). The chain's CDR3 is CASSFYIGGQDSPLHF. The CDR3 nucleotides read TGTGCCAGCAGTTTCTATATAGGGGGGCAGGATTCACCCCTCCACTTT.